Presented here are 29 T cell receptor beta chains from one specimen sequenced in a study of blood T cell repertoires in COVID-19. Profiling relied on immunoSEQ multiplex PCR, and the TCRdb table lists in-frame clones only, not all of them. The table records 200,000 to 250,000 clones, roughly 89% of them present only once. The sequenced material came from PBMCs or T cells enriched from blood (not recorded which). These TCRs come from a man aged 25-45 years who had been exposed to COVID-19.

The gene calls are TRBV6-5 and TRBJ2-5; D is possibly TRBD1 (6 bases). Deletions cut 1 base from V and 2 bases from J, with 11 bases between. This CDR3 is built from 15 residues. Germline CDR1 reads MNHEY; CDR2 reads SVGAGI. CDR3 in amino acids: CASSYFGQIQETQYF. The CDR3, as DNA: TGTGCCAGCAGTTACTTTGGACAGATTCAAGAGACCCAGTACTTC.

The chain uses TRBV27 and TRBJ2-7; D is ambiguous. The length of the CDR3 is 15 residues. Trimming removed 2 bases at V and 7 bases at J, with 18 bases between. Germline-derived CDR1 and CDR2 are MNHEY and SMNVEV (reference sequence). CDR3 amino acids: CASSLLTTYLREQYF. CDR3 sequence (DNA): TGTGCCAGCAGTTTACTTACAACCTACCTGCGGGAGCAGTACTTC.

CDR3 in DNA: TGTGCCACCAGCAGAGATCCACAGGGCAATCAGCCCCAGCATTTT. As protein: CATSRDPQGNQPQHF. The chain has TRBV15 and TRBJ1-5; tentatively, D is TRBD1 (5 bases). CDR3 size: 15 residues. Germline CDR1 LNHNV, CDR2 YYDKDF (reference sequence). V was pared by 0 bases and J by 2 bases, with 8 bases between.

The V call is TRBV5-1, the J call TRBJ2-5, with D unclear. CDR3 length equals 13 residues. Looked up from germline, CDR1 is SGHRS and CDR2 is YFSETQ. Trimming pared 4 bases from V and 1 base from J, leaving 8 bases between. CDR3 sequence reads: CASSVSFQETQYF. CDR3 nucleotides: TGCGCCAGCAGCGTGAGTTTCCAAGAGACCCAGTACTTC.

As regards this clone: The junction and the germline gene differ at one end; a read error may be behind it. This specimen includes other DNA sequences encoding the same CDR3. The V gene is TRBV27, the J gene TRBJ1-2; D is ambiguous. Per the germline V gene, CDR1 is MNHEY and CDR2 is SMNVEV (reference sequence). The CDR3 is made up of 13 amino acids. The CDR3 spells CASSLSGGYGYTF. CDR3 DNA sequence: TGTGCCAGCAGCTTATCAGGAGGGTATGGCTACACCTTC.

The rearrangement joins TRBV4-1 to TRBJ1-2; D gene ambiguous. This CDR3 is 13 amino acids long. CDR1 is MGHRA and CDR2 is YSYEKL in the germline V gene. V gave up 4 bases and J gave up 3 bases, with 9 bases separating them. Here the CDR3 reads CASSPRLDYGYTF. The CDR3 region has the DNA TGCGCCAGCAGCCCGCGACTGGACTATGGCTACACCTTC.

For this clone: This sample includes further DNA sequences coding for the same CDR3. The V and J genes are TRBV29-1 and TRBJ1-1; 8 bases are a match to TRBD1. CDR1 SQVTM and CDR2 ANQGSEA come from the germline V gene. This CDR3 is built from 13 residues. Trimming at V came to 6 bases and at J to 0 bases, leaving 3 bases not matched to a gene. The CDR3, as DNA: TGCAGCGTGCAGGGGGCTATGAACACTGAAGCTTTCTTT. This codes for CSVQGAMNTEAFF.

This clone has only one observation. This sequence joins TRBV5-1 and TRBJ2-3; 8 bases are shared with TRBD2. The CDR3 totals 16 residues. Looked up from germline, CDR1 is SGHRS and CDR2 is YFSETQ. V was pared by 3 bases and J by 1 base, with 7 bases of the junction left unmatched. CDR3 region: CASSYYSSGRTDTQYF. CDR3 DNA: TGCGCCAGCAGCTACTATTCTAGCGGGCGCACAGATACGCAGTATTTT.

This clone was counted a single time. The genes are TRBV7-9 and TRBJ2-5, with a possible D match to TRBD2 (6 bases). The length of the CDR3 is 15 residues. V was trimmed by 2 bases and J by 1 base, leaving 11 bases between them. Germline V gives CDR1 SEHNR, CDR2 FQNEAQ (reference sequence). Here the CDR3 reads CASSLIAGTQETQYF. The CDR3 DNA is TGTGCCAGCAGCTTAATTGCGGGGACCCAAGAGACCCAGTACTTC.

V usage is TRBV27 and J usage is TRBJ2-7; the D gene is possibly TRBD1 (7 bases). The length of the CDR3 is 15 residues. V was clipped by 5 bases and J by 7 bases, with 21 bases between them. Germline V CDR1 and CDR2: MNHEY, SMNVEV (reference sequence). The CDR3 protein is CASSPQQGRLGEQYF. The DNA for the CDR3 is TGTGCCAGCAGTCCCCAACAGGGGAGGTTGGGGGAGCAGTACTTC.

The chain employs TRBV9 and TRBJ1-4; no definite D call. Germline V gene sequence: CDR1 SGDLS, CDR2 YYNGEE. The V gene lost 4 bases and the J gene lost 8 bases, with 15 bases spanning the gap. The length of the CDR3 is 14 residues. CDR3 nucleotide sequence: TGTGCCAGCAGCCCCGGGAGGGCCAACGAAAAACTGTTTTTT. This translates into CASSPGRANEKLFF.

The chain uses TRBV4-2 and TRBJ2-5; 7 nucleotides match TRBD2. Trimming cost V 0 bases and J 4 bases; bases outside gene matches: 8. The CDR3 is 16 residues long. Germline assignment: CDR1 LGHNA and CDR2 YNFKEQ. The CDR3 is CASSQDSAGEAETQYF. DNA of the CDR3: TGTGCCAGCAGCCAAGACTCGGCGGGGGAGGCAGAGACCCAGTACTTC.

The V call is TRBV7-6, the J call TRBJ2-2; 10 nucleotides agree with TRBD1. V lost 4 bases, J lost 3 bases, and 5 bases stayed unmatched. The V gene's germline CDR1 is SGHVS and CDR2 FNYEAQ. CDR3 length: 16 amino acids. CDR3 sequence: CASSYDRGLDTGELFF. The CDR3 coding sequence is TGTGCCAGCAGCTACGACAGGGGGCTGGACACCGGGGAGCTGTTTTTT.

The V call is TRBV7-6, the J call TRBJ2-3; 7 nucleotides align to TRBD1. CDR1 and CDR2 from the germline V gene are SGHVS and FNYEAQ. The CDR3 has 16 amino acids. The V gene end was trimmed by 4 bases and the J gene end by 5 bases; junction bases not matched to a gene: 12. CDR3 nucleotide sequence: TGTGCCAGCAGCTCTCCGGTGGGGCCAGGGGGAGATACGCAGTATTTT. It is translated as CASSSPVGPGGDTQYF.

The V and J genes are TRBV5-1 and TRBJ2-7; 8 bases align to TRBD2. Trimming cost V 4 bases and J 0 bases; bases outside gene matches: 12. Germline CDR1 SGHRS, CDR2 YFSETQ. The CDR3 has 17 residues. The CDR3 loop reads CASSPPTGGASSYEQYF. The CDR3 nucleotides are TGCGCCAGCAGCCCTCCCACCGGGGGGGCCAGCTCCTACGAGCAGTACTTC.

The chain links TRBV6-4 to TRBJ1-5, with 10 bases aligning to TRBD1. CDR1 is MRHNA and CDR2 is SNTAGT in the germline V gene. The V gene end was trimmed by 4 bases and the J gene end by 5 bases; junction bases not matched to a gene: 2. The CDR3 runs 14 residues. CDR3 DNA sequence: TGTGCCAGCAGTGCGACAGGGGGCGATCAGCCCCAGCATTTT. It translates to CASSATGGDQPQHF.

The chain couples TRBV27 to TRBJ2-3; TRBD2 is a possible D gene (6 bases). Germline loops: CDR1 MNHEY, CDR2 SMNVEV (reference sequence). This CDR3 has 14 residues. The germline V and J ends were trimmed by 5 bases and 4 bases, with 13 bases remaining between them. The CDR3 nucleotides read TGTGCCAGCAGTAACCGGGAGCCTCCAGATACGCAGTATTTT. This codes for CASSNREPPDTQYF.

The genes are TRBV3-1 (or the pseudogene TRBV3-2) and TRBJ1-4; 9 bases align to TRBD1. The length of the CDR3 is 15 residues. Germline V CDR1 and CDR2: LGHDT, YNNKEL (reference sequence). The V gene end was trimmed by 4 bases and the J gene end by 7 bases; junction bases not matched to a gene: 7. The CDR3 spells CASSRTGTGLEKLFF. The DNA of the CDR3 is TGTGCCAGCAGCCGGACCGGGACAGGGCTTGAAAAACTGTTTTTT.

CDR3 amino acids: CASSYRLAGSYEQYF. CDR3 nucleotide sequence: TGTGCCAGCAGCTACCGACTAGCGGGCTCCTACGAGCAGTACTTC. V usage is TRBV13 and J usage is TRBJ2-7, with TRBD2 identical over 10 bases. The CDR3 has 15 amino acids. Trimming cost V 4 bases and J 0 bases; bases outside gene matches: 3. Looked up from germline, CDR1 is PRHDT and CDR2 is FYEKMQ (reference sequence).

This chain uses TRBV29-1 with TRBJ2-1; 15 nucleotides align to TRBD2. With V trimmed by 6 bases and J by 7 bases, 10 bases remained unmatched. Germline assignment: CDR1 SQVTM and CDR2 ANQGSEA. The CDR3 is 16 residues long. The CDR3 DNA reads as TGCAGCGTGTCCAGGACTAGCGGGGGGGCCAGGAATGAGCAGTTCTTC. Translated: CSVSRTSGGARNEQFF.

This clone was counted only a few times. CDR3 protein: CASSLGYLVNYGYTF. CDR3 coding DNA: TGTGCCAGCAGCTTAGGTTACTTGGTTAACTATGGCTACACCTTC. This chain links TRBV7-2 with TRBJ1-2; D not certain. Germline CDR1 SGHTA, CDR2 FQGNSA. Trimming took off 1 base at V and 1 base at J, with 10 bases between the two ends. This CDR3 has 15 amino acids.

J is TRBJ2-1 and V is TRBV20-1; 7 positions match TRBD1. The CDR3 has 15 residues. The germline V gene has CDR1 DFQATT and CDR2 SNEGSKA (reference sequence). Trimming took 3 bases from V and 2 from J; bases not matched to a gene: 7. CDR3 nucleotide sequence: TGCAGTGCTAGTCTTTGGGACAGCACCTACAATGAGCAGTTCTTC. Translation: CSASLWDSTYNEQFF.

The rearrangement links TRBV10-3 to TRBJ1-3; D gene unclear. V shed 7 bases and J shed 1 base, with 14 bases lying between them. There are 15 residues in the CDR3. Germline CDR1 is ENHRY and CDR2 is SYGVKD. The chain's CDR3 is CAIMPRAGSGNTIYF. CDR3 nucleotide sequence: TGTGCCATCATGCCAAGGGCGGGATCTGGAAACACCATATATTTT.

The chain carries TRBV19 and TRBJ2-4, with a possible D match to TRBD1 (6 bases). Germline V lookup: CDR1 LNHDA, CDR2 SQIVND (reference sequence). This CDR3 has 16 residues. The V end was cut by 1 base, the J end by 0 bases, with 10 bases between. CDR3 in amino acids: CASSIGPDRAKNIQYF. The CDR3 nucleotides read TGTGCCAGTAGTATAGGCCCGGACAGAGCCAAAAACATTCAGTACTTC.

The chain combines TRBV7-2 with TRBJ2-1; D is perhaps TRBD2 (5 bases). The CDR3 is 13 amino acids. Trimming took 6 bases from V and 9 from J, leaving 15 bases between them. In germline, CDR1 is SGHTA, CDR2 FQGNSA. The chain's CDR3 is CASSLTLSVEQFF. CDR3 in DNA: TGTGCCAGCAGTCTTACCCTTAGCGTTGAGCAGTTCTTC. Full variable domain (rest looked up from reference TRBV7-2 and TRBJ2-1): GAGVSQSPSNKVTEKGKDVELRCDPISGHTALYWYRQSLGQGLEFLIYFQGNSAPDKSGLPSDRFSAERTGGSVSTLTIQRTQQEDSAVYLCASSLTLSVEQFFGPGTRLTVL.

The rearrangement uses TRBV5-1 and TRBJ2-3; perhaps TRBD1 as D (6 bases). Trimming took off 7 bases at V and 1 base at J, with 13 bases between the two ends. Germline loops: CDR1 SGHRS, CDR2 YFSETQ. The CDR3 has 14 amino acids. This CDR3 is CASGWGQRTDTQYF. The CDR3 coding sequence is TGCGCCAGCGGCTGGGGACAACGCACAGATACGCAGTATTTT.

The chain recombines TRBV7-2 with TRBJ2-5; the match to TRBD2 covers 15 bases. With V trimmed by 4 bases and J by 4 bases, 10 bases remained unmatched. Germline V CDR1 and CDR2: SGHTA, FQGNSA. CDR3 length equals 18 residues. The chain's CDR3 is CASSYRTSGGVGGETQYF. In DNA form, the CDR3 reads TGTGCCAGCAGCTACAGGACTAGCGGGGGGGTTGGTGGAGAGACCCAGTACTTC.

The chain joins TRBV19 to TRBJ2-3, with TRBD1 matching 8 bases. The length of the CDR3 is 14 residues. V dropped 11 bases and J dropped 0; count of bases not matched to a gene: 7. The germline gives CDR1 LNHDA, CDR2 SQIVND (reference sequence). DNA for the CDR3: TGTGCCTCCCGGGGACAGGATAGCACAGATACGCAGTATTTT. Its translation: CASRGQDSTDTQYF.

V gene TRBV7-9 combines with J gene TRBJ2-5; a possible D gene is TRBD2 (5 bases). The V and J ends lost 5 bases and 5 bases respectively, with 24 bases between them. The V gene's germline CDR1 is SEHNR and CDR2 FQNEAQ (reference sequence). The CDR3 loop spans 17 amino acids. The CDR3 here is CASSEKRIGAVRETQYF. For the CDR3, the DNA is TGTGCCAGCAGCGAAAAGCGAATAGGAGCGGTTCGGGAGACCCAGTACTTC. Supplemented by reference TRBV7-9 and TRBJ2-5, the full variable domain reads DTGVSQNPRHKITKRGQNVTFRCDPISEHNRLYWYRQTLGQGPEFLTYFQNEAQLEKSRLLSDRFSAERPKGSFSTLEIQRTEQGDSAMYLCASSEKRIGAVRETQYFGPGTRLLVL.